This T cell receptor beta chain was documented in a study of T cell responses to AZD1222 COVID-19 vaccine. Sequencing used immunoSEQ multiplex PCR; TCRdb keeps in-frame clones, though not all of them. This repertoire shows around 140,000 clones, 92% found once; its top ten account for over 3%. Broader study findings: Unmutated regions of variants are reportedly targeted by nearly half of spike-specific TCRs. Breadth and depth of Spike-specific TCRs rose after two AZD1222 doses.

On this clone itself: Its antigen remains unknown.

The material was peripheral blood, obtained on day 0 of AZD1222 vaccination. The source of this sequence is an adult in good health.

The chain's CDR3 is CASSPRRTSSYNSPLHF. DNA of the CDR3: TGTGCCAGCTCACCAAGGCGTACCAGCTCCTATAATTCACCCCTCCACTTT. V is TRBV18 and J is TRBJ1-6; D call uncertain. Germline assignment: CDR1 KGHSH and CDR2 LQKENI. CDR3 size: 17 residues. Trimming took 2 bases from V and 0 from J, leaving 11 bases between them.